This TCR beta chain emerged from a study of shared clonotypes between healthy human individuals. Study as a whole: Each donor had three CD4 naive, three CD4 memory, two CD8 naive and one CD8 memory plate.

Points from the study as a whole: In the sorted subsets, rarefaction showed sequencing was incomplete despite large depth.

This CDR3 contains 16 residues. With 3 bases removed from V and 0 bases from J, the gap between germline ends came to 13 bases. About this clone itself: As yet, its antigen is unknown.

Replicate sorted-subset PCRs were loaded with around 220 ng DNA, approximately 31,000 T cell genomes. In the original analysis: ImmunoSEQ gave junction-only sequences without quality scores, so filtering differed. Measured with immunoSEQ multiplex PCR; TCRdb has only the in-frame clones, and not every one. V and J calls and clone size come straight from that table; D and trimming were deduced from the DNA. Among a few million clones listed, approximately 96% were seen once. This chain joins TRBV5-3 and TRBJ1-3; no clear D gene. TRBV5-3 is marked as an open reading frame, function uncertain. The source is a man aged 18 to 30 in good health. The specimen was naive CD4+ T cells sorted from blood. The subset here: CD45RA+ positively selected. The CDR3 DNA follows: TGTGCCAGAAGCTGTGAGTGTCCCGACTCTGGAAACACCATATATTTT. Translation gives CARSCECPDSGNTIYF.